The 17 T cell receptor beta chains below come from one sample, sequenced in a study of a mutant IDH1 vaccine in newly diagnosed glioma. Here immunoSEQ multiplex PCR was the method, and the copy in TCRdb shows in-frame clones only, minus some. The sample lists approximately 92,000 clones, about 80% occurring once. Indicated time point: baseline, week 1 (first vaccination visit). Sample treatment: pre-vaccination baseline after standard-of-care therapy. The sequencing here drew on PBMCs, taken from a glioma patient treated with radiotherapy, temozolomide or both. The receptors derive from a woman aged 45-65 years with glioma.

This chain joins TRBV6-5 and TRBJ1-1; D is perhaps TRBD1 (5 bases). Germline CDR1 MNHEY, CDR2 SVGAGI. Trimming took off 2 bases at V and 5 bases at J, with 9 bases between the two ends. The CDR3 spans 13 residues. The CDR3 loop reads CASSYNEGTEAFF. As DNA, the CDR3 is TGTGCCAGCAGTTACAATGAGGGGACTGAAGCTTTCTTT.

The chain joins TRBV30 to TRBJ1-6; the D gene is possibly TRBD1 (6 bases). The CDR3 is 13 residues long. V lost 1 base and J 12 bases, leaving 13 bases between the germline ends. Germline V gene data show CDR1 as GTSNPN and CDR2 as SVGIG (reference sequence). The CDR3 sequence is CAWSGKGGRPLHF. The CDR3 DNA follows: TGTGCCTGGAGTGGTAAAGGGGGGAGACCCCTCCACTTT.

V and J are TRBV7-2 and TRBJ2-5; D is unresolved. The CDR3 spans 15 residues. CDR1 is SGHTA, CDR2 FQGNSA, per germline. The V gene lost 1 base and the J gene lost 1 base, with 10 bases spanning the gap. The CDR3 DNA is TGTGCCAGCAGCTTAGTTGTCCGCACCCAAGAGACCCAGTACTTC. Translating gives CASSLVVRTQETQYF.

Worth noting for this clone: Other DNA sequences from this sample encode an identical CDR3 as well. The rearrangement uses TRBV5-1 and TRBJ2-7; a weak D match, TRBD2 (5 bases). Germline V lookup: CDR1 SGHRS, CDR2 YFSETQ. V was trimmed by 0 bases and J by 0 bases, leaving 7 bases between them. CDR3 length: 14 residues. The CDR3 DNA reads as TGCGCCAGCAGCTTGGGAGGGAACTCCTACGAGCAGTACTTC. It is translated as CASSLGGNSYEQYF.

V usage is TRBV6-4 and J usage is TRBJ2-2; 9 bases line up with TRBD1. Per germline, CDR1 MRHNA and CDR2 SNTAGT. V lost 5 bases and J lost 3; bases outside the gene matches: 1. The CDR3 totals 14 residues. CDR3 sequence: CASSRTGDTGELFF. In DNA, the CDR3 is TGTGCCAGCAGTAGGACAGGGGACACCGGGGAGCTGTTTTTT.

This sequence joins TRBV15 and TRBJ1-4, with 8 bases that match TRBD1. Trimming cost V 0 bases and J 10 bases; bases outside gene matches: 7. Germline V gene lookup returns CDR1 LNHNV and CDR2 YYDKDF (reference sequence). This CDR3 is 15 amino acids long. The CDR3 sequence: CATSRELTGVGKLFF. Here the CDR3 DNA reads TGTGCCACCAGCAGAGAGTTGACAGGGGTAGGAAAACTGTTTTTT.

This clone showed up just once. A far larger clone is just one base off, so this is likely a read error. The chain employs TRBV6-4 and TRBJ2-3, with 11 bases lining up with TRBD2. The germline CDR1 and CDR2 sequences are MRHNA and SNTAGT. The CDR3 sequence is 16 residues long. The CDR3: CANSYTSGSSTDTQYF. In nucleotides, the CDR3 is TGTGCCAACAGTTATACTAGCGGGAGTAGCACAGATACGCAGTATTTT.

This clone was detected once. This chain uses TRBV29-1 with TRBJ2-3, with 9 bases that match TRBD2. V was pared by 7 bases and J by 0 bases, with 8 bases of the junction left unmatched. CDR1 is SQVTM, CDR2 ANQGSEA, per germline. The length of the CDR3 is 15 residues. The CDR3 bases are TGCAGCGCCACCGGGACTAGCACTAGCACAGATACGCAGTATTTT. Amino acid sequence: CSATGTSTSTDTQYF.

The chain has TRBV4-2 and TRBJ2-7, with a weak D call TRBD1 (6 bases). V was shortened by 2 bases and J by 6 bases, with 17 bases between the two germline ends. Germline CDR1 LGHNA, CDR2 YNFKEQ. The CDR3 is made up of 15 amino acids. The CDR3 DNA is TGTGCCAGCAGCCAATCGGCATCGCGAGGGGGCGAGCAGTACTTC. It yields the protein CASSQSASRGGEQYF.

The chain combines TRBV9 with TRBJ1-2; D perhaps matches TRBD1 (5 bases). V was cut by 3 bases and J by 2 bases, with 8 bases left in between. There are 13 residues in the CDR3. Germline V gene data show CDR1 as SGDLS and CDR2 as YYNGEE. CDR3 nucleotide sequence: TGTGCCAGCAGCGCGTCAGGGAACTATGGCTACACCTTC. Encoded protein: CASSASGNYGYTF. The whole variable domain, remainder taken from reference TRBV9 and TRBJ1-2, is DSGVTQTPKHLITATGQRVTLRCSPRSGDLSVYWYQQSLDQGLQFLIQYYNGEERAKGNILERFSAQQFPDLHSELNLSSLELGDSALYFCASSASGNYGYTFGSGTRLTVV.

This chain connects TRBV6-6 to TRBJ1-1; 7 positions agree with TRBD1. The CDR3 has 16 amino acids. In germline, CDR1 is MNHNY, CDR2 SVGAGI (reference sequence). With V trimmed by 4 bases and J by 3 bases, 11 bases remained unmatched. CDR3: CASSSGQMGQYTEAFF. The CDR3 DNA reads TGTGCCAGCAGTTCCGGACAAATGGGACAGTACACTGAAGCTTTCTTT.

About this clone itself: This specimen includes other DNA sequences encoding the same CDR3. This rearrangement joins TRBV7-9 to TRBJ1-1; D uncertain. CDR3 size: 12 residues. V lost 5 bases and J lost 3, with 7 bases in between. Germline CDR1 reads SEHNR; CDR2 reads FQNEAQ (reference sequence). The CDR3 DNA reads TGTGCCAGCAGCGCTCGGGACACTGAAGCTTTCTTT. Translating it yields CASSARDTEAFF.

The chain has TRBV18 and TRBJ2-1, with D uncertain. V lost 4 bases and J 1 base, leaving 8 bases between the germline ends. This CDR3 has 14 residues. Germline CDR1 KGHSH, CDR2 LQKENI. For the CDR3, the DNA is TGTGCCAGCTCACTTAGTAATTCCTACAATGAGCAGTTCTTC. This codes for CASSLSNSYNEQFF.

The chain couples TRBV19 to TRBJ1-1, with D maybe TRBD1 (5 bases). V lost 5 bases and J lost 10, with 23 bases in between. Per the germline V gene, CDR1 is LNHDA and CDR2 is SQIVND (reference sequence). The CDR3 extends over 15 amino acids. This chain's CDR3 is CASSLGPSGLTGAFF. CDR3 DNA: TGTGCCAGTAGTCTGGGACCTTCGGGACTGACGGGAGCTTTCTTT. Full variable domain (rest looked up from reference TRBV19 and TRBJ1-1): DGGITQSPKYLFRKEGQNVTLSCEQNLNHDAMYWYRQDPGQGLRLIYYSQIVNDFQKGDIAEGYSVSREKKESFPLTVTSAQKNPTAFYLCASSLGPSGLTGAFFGQGTRLTVV.

The rearrangement joins TRBV7-3 to TRBJ2-3; TRBD2 matches 10 bases. Trimming removed 2 bases from V and 2 bases from J; junction bases left unmatched: 4. The CDR3 spans 16 residues. CDR1 is SGHTA, CDR2 FQGTGA, per germline. The CDR3 bases are TGTGCCAGCAGCTTACTAGCGGGGGACATCACAGATACGCAGTATTTT. Residues: CASSLLAGDITDTQYF.

As DNA, the CDR3 is TGCGCCAGCACCTCCGTGGGGGGCACTGAAGCTTTCTTT. Translating gives CASTSVGGTEAFF. The rearrangement joins TRBV4-1 to TRBJ1-1; TRBD1 might be the D (5 bases). With 7 bases removed from V and 4 bases from J, the gap between germline ends came to 13 bases. In germline, CDR1 is MGHRA, CDR2 YSYEKL. The CDR3 covers 13 residues.

This clone was seen a few times. This sequence joins TRBV15 and TRBJ1-1; no definite D call. CDR3 size: 13 residues. Germline-derived CDR1 and CDR2 are LNHNV and YYDKDF (reference sequence). The V end lost 8 bases, the J end lost 3 bases, and 13 bases lay between the germline ends. DNA for the CDR3: TGTGCCACCGGTTCCACGGCGGACACTGAAGCTTTCTTT. Translated: CATGSTADTEAFF.